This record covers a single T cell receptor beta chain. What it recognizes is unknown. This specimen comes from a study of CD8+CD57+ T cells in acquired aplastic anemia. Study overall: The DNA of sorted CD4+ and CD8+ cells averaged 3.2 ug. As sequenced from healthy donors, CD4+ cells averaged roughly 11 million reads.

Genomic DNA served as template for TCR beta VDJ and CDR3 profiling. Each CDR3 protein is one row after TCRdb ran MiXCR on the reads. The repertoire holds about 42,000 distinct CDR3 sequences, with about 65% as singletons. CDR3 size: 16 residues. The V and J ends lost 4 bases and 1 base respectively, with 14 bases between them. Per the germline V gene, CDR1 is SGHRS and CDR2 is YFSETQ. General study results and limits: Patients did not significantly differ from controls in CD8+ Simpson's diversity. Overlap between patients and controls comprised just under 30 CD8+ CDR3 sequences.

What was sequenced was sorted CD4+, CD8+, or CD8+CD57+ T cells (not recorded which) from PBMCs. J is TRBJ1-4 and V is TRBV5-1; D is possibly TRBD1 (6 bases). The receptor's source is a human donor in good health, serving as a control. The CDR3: CASSKDGRGTNEKLFF. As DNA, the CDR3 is TGCGCCAGCAGCAAGGACGGCAGGGGAACTAATGAAAAACTGTTTTTT. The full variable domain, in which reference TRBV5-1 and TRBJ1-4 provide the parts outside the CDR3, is KAGVTQTPRYLIKTRGQQVTLSCSPISGHRSVSWYQQTPGQGLQFLFEYFSETQRNKGNFPGRFSGRQFSNSRSEMNVSTLELGDSALYLCASSKDGRGTNEKLFFGSGTQLSVL.